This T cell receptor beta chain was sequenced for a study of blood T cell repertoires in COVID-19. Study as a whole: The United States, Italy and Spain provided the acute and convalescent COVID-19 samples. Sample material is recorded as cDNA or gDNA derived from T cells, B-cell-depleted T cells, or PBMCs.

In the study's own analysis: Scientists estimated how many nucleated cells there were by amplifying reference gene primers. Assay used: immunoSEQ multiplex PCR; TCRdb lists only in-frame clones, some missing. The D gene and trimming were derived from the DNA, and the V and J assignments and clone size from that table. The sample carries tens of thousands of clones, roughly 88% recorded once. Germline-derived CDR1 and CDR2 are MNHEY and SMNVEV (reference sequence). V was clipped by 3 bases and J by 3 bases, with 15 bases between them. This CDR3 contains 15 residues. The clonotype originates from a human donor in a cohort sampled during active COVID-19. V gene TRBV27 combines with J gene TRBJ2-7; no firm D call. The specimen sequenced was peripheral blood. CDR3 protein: CASSFSDGALYEQYF. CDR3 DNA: TGTGCCAGCAGTTTCAGCGATGGCGCGCTCTACGAGCAGTACTTC.